This is a list of T cell receptor beta chains from one sample in a study of blood T cell repertoires in COVID-19. Assay used: immunoSEQ multiplex PCR; TCRdb lists only in-frame clones, some missing. In the table there are roughly 120,000 clones, 75% to 90% of which are singletons. The material sequenced was peripheral blood. All receptors come from a woman in her 40s with acute or convalescent COVID-19. Each CDR3 is given with its conserved first and last residue. The D gene is left open where the match is weak. The size field is filled for only some rows; it gives once, few, many or a size class.

clone_size j_call d_call v_call cdr3_aa cdr3_nt
. TRBJ2-2 TRBD2 TRBV4-2 CASSLGGTNTGELFF TGTGCCAGCAGCCTCGGGGGGACGAACACCGGGGAGCTGTTTTTT
. TRBJ2-3 . TRBV11-2 CAQQIQEGTSTDTQYF TGTGCCCAGCAAATCCAGGAGGGGACTAGCACAGATACGCAGTATTTT
. TRBJ2-3 TRBD2 TRBV5-8 CASSRRGGSTDTQYF TGTGCCAGCAGCCGCCGGGGGGGAAGCACAGATACGCAGTATTTT
. TRBJ2-1 TRBD1 TRBV6-5 CASSYSGQGGYNEQFF TGTGCCAGCAGTTACTCGGGACAGGGAGGCTACAATGAGCAGTTCTTC
. TRBJ2-2 . TRBV6-1 CASSDHPVDGELFF TGTGCCAGCAGTGACCACCCGGTTGACGGGGAGCTGTTTTTT
. TRBJ1-2 . TRBV21-1 CASSPKVRQGASYGYTF TGTGCCAGCAGCCCCAAAGTTCGACAGGGAGCGAGCTATGGCTACACCTTC
. TRBJ1-1 TRBD1 TRBV4-1 CASSYDRGVTEAFF TGCGCCAGCAGCTACGACAGGGGAGTGACTGAAGCTTTCTTT
few TRBJ2-1 . TRBV25-1 CASTGAEQFF TGTGCCAGCACAGGGGCAGAGCAGTTCTTC
. TRBJ1-2 TRBD1 TRBV6-5 CASSNRDREGYTF TGTGCCAGCAGTAACCGGGACAGGGAAGGCTACACCTTC
. TRBJ1-5 . TRBV19 CASSRQNSNQPQHF TGTGCCAGTAGTAGGCAGAATAGCAATCAGCCCCAGCATTTT
. TRBJ1-5 . TRBV10-2 CASSESGVNQPQHF TGCGCCAGCAGTGAGTCAGGGGTCAATCAGCCCCAGCATTTT
. TRBJ2-7 TRBD1 TRBV11-2 CASSLAVQGRAYEQYF TGTGCCAGCAGCTTAGCCGTACAGGGGCGCGCCTACGAGCAGTACTTC
. TRBJ1-6 . TRBV6-4 CASSGLQGSPLHF TGTGCCAGCAGTGGCCTACAGGGTTCACCCCTCCACTTT
. TRBJ2-1 TRBD2 TRBV5-1 CASSFSGGAGNEQFF TGCGCCAGCAGCTTTAGCGGGGGGGCCGGGAATGAGCAGTTCTTC
. TRBJ2-2 . TRBV7-3 CANLDRSNTGELFF TGTGCCAACCTTGACAGGTCGAACACCGGGGAGCTGTTTTTT
. TRBJ1-5 . TRBV19 CATRRADRLNQPQHF TGTGCCACCCGAAGAGCAGACAGGCTCAATCAGCCCCAGCATTTT
. TRBJ1-2 . TRBV19 CASSRQGGGGYTF TGTGCCAGTAGTCGGCAGGGTGGGGGCGGCTACACCTTC
. TRBJ2-5 TRBD2 TRBV9 CASSVSTGTSGLETQYF TGTGCCAGCAGCGTAAGCACCGGGACTAGCGGGCTAGAGACCCAGTACTTC
once TRBJ1-5 TRBD1 TRBV6-1 CASCVDRGTRVQPQHF TGTGCCAGCTGTGTGGACAGGGGGACACGGGTTCAGCCCCAGCATTTT
. TRBJ2-7 TRBD2 TRBV30 CAWMGLAAYEQYF TGTGCCTGGATGGGACTAGCGGCCTACGAGCAGTACTTC
. TRBJ2-1 TRBD2 TRBV2 CASNRASGGKQFF TGTGCCAGCAATAGGGCTAGCGGGGGAAAGCAGTTCTTC
. TRBJ1-2 . TRBV12-3/TRBV12-4 CASTQEGHGYTF TGTGCCAGCACCCAGGAGGGGCATGGCTACACCTTC
. TRBJ1-1 TRBD1 TRBV7-2 CASRMTGQNTEAFF TGTGCCAGCAGGATGACAGGGCAGAACACTGAAGCTTTCTTT
. TRBJ1-1 . TRBV6-5 CASSLGAGNTEAFF TGTGCCAGCAGCCTTGGCGCGGGGAACACTGAAGCTTTCTTT
. TRBJ1-2 TRBD1 TRBV6-5 CASIGTGDYGYTF TGTGCCAGCATCGGGACAGGAGACTATGGCTACACCTTC
once TRBJ1-4 . TRBV6-5 CASNVGGQSNEKLFF TGTGCCAGCAATGTCGGCGGACAGAGTAATGAAAAACTGTTTTTT
. TRBJ1-1 . TRBV6-5 CAVAGYRAGTEAFF TGTGCCGTAGCAGGCTACAGGGCAGGCACTGAAGCTTTCTTT
. TRBJ2-3 TRBD2 TRBV7-7 CASSSTSGGDTDTQYF TGTGCCAGCAGCTCAACTAGCGGGGGGGATACAGATACGCAGTATTTT
. TRBJ1-1 . TRBV29-1 CSALVGGENAFF TGCAGCGCCCTAGTAGGGGGGGAAAATGCTTTCTTT